A selection of T cell receptor beta chains follows, all from one sample in a study of blood T cell repertoires in COVID-19. Profiled with immunoSEQ multiplex PCR; TCRdb holds only in-frame clones, not every one. The data hold about 350,000 clones, with about nine tenths observed a single time. The sequencing sample was made of PBMCs or T cells enriched from blood (not recorded which). All receptors derive from a woman in her 30s who had been exposed to COVID-19. CDR3s include the opening cysteine and the closing phenylalanine or tryptophan. D genes are given only for firm matches. Clone size is given for some rows only: seen once, a few or many times, or a class if the clone is expanded.

j_gene	abundance	v_gene	d_gene	CDR3aa	CDR3nt
TRBJ1-5	-	TRBV12-5	TRBD1	CASGLSDRGRQPQHF	TGTGCTAGTGGTTTGTCGGACAGGGGGCGTCAGCCCCAGCATTTT
TRBJ2-7	-	TRBV5-1	TRBD1	CASSSTGDSYEQYF	TGCGCCAGCAGCTCGACAGGGGACTCCTACGAGCAGTACTTC
TRBJ2-5	-	TRBV7-2	TRBD2	CASSSRLAGVETQYF	TGTGCCAGCAGCTCCCGGCTAGCGGGAGTAGAGACCCAGTACTTC
TRBJ2-7	-	TRBV10-3	TRBD2	CASLAGISTNSYEQYF	TGTGCCAGCCTAGCGGGAATCTCAACGAACTCCTACGAGCAGTACTTC
TRBJ1-2	-	TRBV7-8	-	CASSLVGGLNYGYTF	TGTGCCAGCAGCTTAGTGGGCGGACTTAACTATGGCTACACCTTC
TRBJ2-1	-	TRBV27	-	CASSGGGYNEQFF	TGTGCCAGCAGTGGTGGAGGCTACAATGAGCAGTTCTTC
TRBJ1-1	-	TRBV28	TRBD1	CASSPPPGTAPWGEAFF	TGTGCCAGCAGTCCTCCCCCCGGGACAGCTCCCTGGGGTGAAGCTTTCTTT
TRBJ2-6	-	TRBV10-3	-	CAIRRGTNPSGANVLTF	TGTGCCATCAGAAGGGGAACTAACCCCTCTGGGGCCAACGTCCTGACTTTC
TRBJ2-1	-	TRBV6-5	-	CASSSSTSGRSDEQFF	-
TRBJ2-3	-	TRBV14	TRBD1	CASSQDRGQGDTQYF	TGTGCCAGCAGCCAAGACAGGGGGCAGGGAGATACGCAGTATTTT
TRBJ1-3	-	TRBV14	-	CASSQVGQFGNTIYF	TGTGCCAGCAGCCAAGTTGGGCAGTTTGGAAACACCATATATTTT
TRBJ1-2	-	TRBV5-1	TRBD1	CASSGGQGFNGYTF	TGCGCCAGCAGCGGAGGACAGGGGTTCAATGGCTACACCTTC
TRBJ2-3	-	TRBV15	TRBD2	CATSREGTSADTQYF	TGTGCCACCAGCAGAGAGGGGACTAGCGCAGATACGCAGTATTTT
TRBJ1-5	-	TRBV12-5	-	CASGLVRVGANQPQHF	TGTGCTAGTGGTTTGGTACGTGTGGGGGCGAATCAGCCCCAGCATTTT
TRBJ2-7	-	TRBV12-3/TRBV12-4	TRBD1	CASSPGQAYEQYF	TGTGCCAGCAGCCCCGGACAGGCCTACGAGCAGTACTTC
TRBJ2-1	-	TRBV7-2	TRBD2	CASSTIRRTSAYNEQFF	TGTGCCAGCAGCACAATTCGACGGACTAGCGCGTACAATGAGCAGTTCTTC
TRBJ2-1	-	TRBV15	TRBD2	CATSREVGLANNEQFF	TGTGCCACCAGCAGAGAGGTGGGACTAGCTAACAATGAGCAGTTCTTC
TRBJ2-7	-	TRBV19	TRBD2	CASSIGRLAGDEQYF	TGTGCCAGTAGTATAGGGAGACTAGCGGGAGATGAGCAGTACTTC
TRBJ2-5	-	TRBV18	TRBD1	CASSPRTGAQHQETQYF	TGTGCCAGCTCACCGCGTACAGGGGCCCAGCACCAAGAGACCCAGTACTTC
TRBJ1-5	-	TRBV5-1	-	CASSLGAGQPQHF	TGCGCCAGCAGCTTGGGGGCTGGTCAGCCCCAGCATTTT
TRBJ2-1	-	TRBV11-3	TRBD2	CASSEGTSGRNEQFF	TGTGCCAGCAGCGAGGGGACTAGCGGGAGGAATGAGCAGTTCTTC
TRBJ1-4	-	TRBV19	-	CASSIRGGFGEKLFF	TGTGCCAGTAGTATACGGGGGGGCTTCGGTGAAAAACTGTTTTTT
TRBJ1-2	-	TRBV19	TRBD1	CASSIPRAGGYGYTF	TGTGCCAGTAGTATCCCCCGGGCAGGGGGATATGGCTACACCTTC
TRBJ2-5	-	TRBV3-1/TRBV3-2	-	CASRQTIGVETQYF	TGTGCCAGCAGACAAACAATTGGAGTAGAGACCCAGTACTTC
TRBJ2-7	-	TRBV12-1	-	CASSEGGPYEQYF	TGTGCCAGCAGCGAGGGGGGGCCCTACGAGCAGTACTTC
TRBJ2-5	-	TRBV9	TRBD2	CASSLGGRARETQYF	TGTGCCAGCAGTCTTGGCGGGAGGGCCCGGGAGACCCAGTACTTC
TRBJ2-1	-	TRBV10-1	-	CASSFTPSSYNEQFF	TGCGCCAGCAGCTTCACACCAAGCTCCTACAATGAGCAGTTCTTC
TRBJ2-2	-	TRBV9	-	CASSPIRLESNTGELFF	TGTGCCAGCAGCCCGATCAGATTGGAGAGCAACACCGGGGAGCTGTTTTTT
TRBJ1-3	few	TRBV6-1	-	CASSEAPGLVWNTIYF	TGTGCCAGCAGTGAAGCGCCCGGCCTAGTATGGAACACCATATATTTT
TRBJ1-3	-	TRBV3-1/TRBV3-2	-	CASSQGRSSGNTIYF	TGTGCCAGCAGCCAAGGACGGAGCTCTGGAAACACCATATATTTT
TRBJ1-3	-	TRBV3-1/TRBV3-2	-	CASSLGTSGGNTIYF	TGTGCCAGCAGCCTCGGGACATCGGGGGGAAACACCATATATTTT
TRBJ1-4	-	TRBV28	-	CASSPGSGEKLFF	TGTGCCAGCAGCCCGGGATCCGGTGAAAAACTGTTTTTT
TRBJ2-5	once	TRBV5-1	TRBD2	CASSLGSGQETQYF	TGCGCCAGCAGCTTGGGTAGCGGGCAAGAGACCCAGTACTTC
TRBJ2-7	once	TRBV28	TRBD1	CASTPAGTASYEQYF	TGTGCCAGCACGCCAGCCGGGACAGCTTCCTACGAGCAGTACTTC
TRBJ2-7	-	TRBV7-9	-	CASSLALEYEQYF	TGTGCCAGCAGCCTAGCGTTAGAATACGAGCAGTACTTC
TRBJ1-5	-	TRBV7-9	-	CASGLGSGGNQPQHF	TGTGCCAGCGGTCTAGGGTCAGGGGGCAATCAGCCCCAGCATTTT
TRBJ1-6	-	TRBV27	-	CASSLYRGTDSPLHF	TGTGCCAGCAGTTTATACCGGGGAACGGATTCACCCCTCCACTTT
TRBJ1-5	few	TRBV10-2	-	CASSEVAGEGSNQPQHF	TGCGCCAGCAGTGAGGTGGCAGGGGAAGGGAGCAATCAGCCCCAGCATTTT
TRBJ2-2	-	TRBV2	TRBD2	CASTVVLAGADGELFF	TGTGCCAGCACAGTTGTGCTAGCGGGAGCGGACGGGGAGCTGTTTTTT
TRBJ2-6	-	TRBV29-1	TRBD1	CSVDARGNSGANVLTF	TGCAGCGTTGATGCCAGGGGGAACTCTGGGGCCAACGTCCTGACTTTC
TRBJ1-5	once	TRBV2	-	CASSTNTGNQPQHF	TGTGCCAGCAGTACTAACACCGGCAATCAGCCCCAGCATTTT
TRBJ2-3	-	TRBV28	-	CASSPPSGSTDTQYF	TGTGCCAGCAGTCCTCCATCAGGGTCCACAGATACGCAGTATTTT
TRBJ2-1	-	TRBV19	-	CASSRPSFSYNEQFF	TGTGCCAGTAGTAGGCCTAGCTTCTCTTACAATGAGCAGTTCTTC
TRBJ2-5	-	TRBV28	-	CASSPPGQETQYF	TGTGCCAGCAGCCCACCCGGCCAAGAGACCCAGTACTTC
TRBJ1-1	few	TRBV12-3/TRBV12-4	-	CASSPREGEAFF	TGTGCCAGCAGTCCCAGGGAGGGTGAAGCTTTCTTT
TRBJ2-3	-	TRBV9	TRBD2	CASSAGTSGQVDTQYF	TGTGCCAGCAGCGCTGGGACTAGCGGCCAAGTGGATACGCAGTATTTT
TRBJ2-6	-	TRBV3-1/TRBV3-2	-	CASSQDRAVSGANVLTF	TGTGCCAGCAGCCAAGACAGGGCCGTCTCTGGGGCCAACGTCCTGACTTTC
TRBJ2-6	-	TRBV24-1	-	CATSDPRGARVGANVLTF	TGTGCCACCAGTGATCCGCGTGGTGCCAGGGTTGGGGCCAACGTCCTGACTTTC
TRBJ2-3	-	TRBV10-3	TRBD2	CAISESTSGGDTQYF	TGTGCCATCAGTGAGTCAACTAGCGGTGGAGATACGCAGTATTTT
TRBJ2-1	-	TRBV6-5	TRBD2	CASSYSTSGAYNEQFF	TGTGCCAGCAGTTACTCGACCAGCGGGGCCTACAATGAGCAGTTCTTC